The entry that follows covers one T cell receptor beta chain sequence. Antigen specificity is unknown. This sample is drawn from a study of beta chain features in type 1 diabetes. Points from the study as a whole: VDJ junctions in type 1 diabetes patients carried more deletions and fewer insertions.

This CDR3 contains 14 residues. Germline assignment: CDR1 SQVTM and CDR2 ANQGSEA. V was trimmed by 6 bases and J by 0 bases, leaving 11 bases between them. CD45RO/CCR7/CD25/CD127/CD95/CD27 sorting isolated CD4+ naive, central memory, regulatory and stem cell-like memory cells. All of the isolated RNA was reverse transcribed, so expressed TCRB transcripts were sequenced. The read count averaged approximately 3.5 million across naive, central memory and regulatory T cell samples. Only in-frame clones appear in the TCRdb table, and some are missing; sequencing was by immunoSEQ multiplex PCR. Of around 240,000 clones listed, 68% are singletons.

This TCR was sampled from a man under 40 in good health. The sample was naive CD4+ T cells from blood. The gene calls are TRBV29-1 and TRBJ2-2; maybe TRBD1 (5 bases). The CDR3 bases are TGCAGCGTAAGACAGAGATCGAACACCGGGGAGCTGTTTTTT. It translates to CSVRQRSNTGELFF.